A selection of T cell receptor beta chains follows, all from one sample in a study of shared clonotypes between healthy human individuals. TCRdb keeps only in-frame clones here, not all; method: immunoSEQ multiplex PCR. The repertoire includes roughly 1.4 million clones, 98% of them detected once, and under 0.45% sits in the top ten. The sample comprised naive CD4+ T cells sorted from blood. The receptor source for this set is a man between 25 and 39 years old in good health. CDR3s include the opening cysteine and the closing phenylalanine or tryptophan. The order of the fields is D gene, J gene, clone size, V gene, CDR3 DNA, CDR3 protein. The D gene is left open where the match is weak. The size of a clone is reported for some rows only, either as once, few or many, or as a class for expanded clones.

. | TRBJ2-2 | . | TRBV19 | TGTGCCAGTAGCTTAACTACAGGTATCACCGGGGAGCTGTTTTTT | CASSLTTGITGELFF
. | TRBJ2-1 | . | TRBV28 | TGTGCCAGCAGTTTACCCCAGGCGAGCTCCTACAATGAGCAGTTCTTC | CASSLPQASSYNEQFF
TRBD1 | TRBJ2-6 | . | TRBV18 | TGTGCCAGCTCACCATGGACAGGGGGAGTAACTGGGGCCAACGTCCTGACTTTC | CASSPWTGGVTGANVLTF
. | TRBJ1-1 | . | TRBV19 | TGTGCCAGTAGTATAGATCTCGATACAGAAGCTTTCTTT | CASSIDLDTEAFF
TRBD2 | TRBJ2-2 | . | TRBV29-1 | TGCAGCGTTGCAACTAGCGGGAGGGTCGCCGGGGAGCTGTTTTTT | CSVATSGRVAGELFF
. | TRBJ2-7 | once | TRBV6-5 | TGTGCCAGCAGTACGGGACTGTCGATAACCTACGAGCAGTACTTC | CASSTGLSITYEQYF
. | TRBJ1-2 | . | TRBV30 | TGTGCCTTGACAGTAGGTGGCTACACCTTC | CALTVGGYTF
. | TRBJ1-5 | . | TRBV6-1 | TGTGCCAGCAGTTTAGTGTCGTTCAATCAGCCCCAGCATTTT | CASSLVSFNQPQHF
TRBD1 | TRBJ1-1 | once | TRBV18 | TGTGCCAGCTCACCGGGACAGGGGGCCGGTGAAGCTTTCTTT | CASSPGQGAGEAFF
TRBD1 | TRBJ1-5 | . | TRBV5-1 | TGCGCCAGCAGCGTAGGGACAGGGGGTAACAATCAGCCCCAGCATTTT | CASSVGTGGNNQPQHF
. | TRBJ2-6 | . | TRBV5-1 | TGCGCCAGCAGCTTCCGGGGGCGGGAGAGCTCTGGGGCCAACGTCCTGACTTTC | CASSFRGRESSGANVLTF
. | TRBJ2-7 | . | TRBV5-1 | TGCGCCAGCAGCTTGGGCGGGACATCCTCCTACGAGCAGTACTTC | CASSLGGTSSYEQYF
. | TRBJ2-2 | . | TRBV19 | TGTGCCGCCGGGACACAAATAAGAAACACCGGGGAGCTGTTTTTT | CAAGTQIRNTGELFF
. | TRBJ2-2 | . | TRBV6-5 | TGTGCCAGCGTACCCAACGCGAACACCGGGGAGCTGTTTTTT | CASVPNANTGELFF
TRBD1 | TRBJ2-5 | few | TRBV18 | TGTGCCAGCTCACCCCGGACAGGGGAAGAGACCCAGTACTTC | CASSPRTGEETQYF
TRBD2 | TRBJ2-7 | . | TRBV9 | TGTGCCAGCAGCGACAATGGACTAGCGGGAACGTACGAGCAGTACTTC | CASSDNGLAGTYEQYF
TRBD2 | TRBJ2-7 | once | TRBV10-1 | TGCGCCAGCAGACTAGCGGGAGTTAACGAGCAGTACTTC | CASRLAGVNEQYF
. | TRBJ1-5 | . | TRBV5-5 | TGTGCCAGCAGCTTGGGCTCGATATACAATCAGCCCCAGCATTTT | CASSLGSIYNQPQHF
TRBD2 | TRBJ2-7 | . | TRBV9 | TGTGCCAGCAGCGTAGTGGGAGGGGCCGCCTACGAGCAGTACTTC | CASSVVGGAAYEQYF
. | TRBJ2-3 | . | TRBV7-9 | TGTGCCAGCAGCTTAGCCAGGGGAACAGATACGCAGTATTTT | CASSLARGTDTQYF
. | TRBJ2-1 | . | TRBV21-1 | TGTGCCAGCAGCCCCATGGGGGGGACTCGGATCAATGAGCAGTTCTTC | CASSPMGGTRINEQFF
. | TRBJ2-1 | . | TRBV9 | TGTGCCAGCAGCGAACAAGGACAGAGCTCCTACAATGAGCAGTTCTTC | CASSEQGQSSYNEQFF
. | TRBJ2-5 | . | TRBV5-1 | TGCGCCAGCAGCCTCGCGACGGGGGCGCCGTACCAAGAGACCCAGTACTTC | CASSLATGAPYQETQYF
. | TRBJ2-2 | . | TRBV5-6 | TGTGCCAGCATCCTTATGACAGGGAGGGGCACCGGGGAGCTGTTTTTT | CASILMTGRGTGELFF
. | TRBJ1-5 | . | TRBV6-5 | TGTGCCAGCCAGATTACCTTGAATAGCAATCAGCCCCAGCATTTT | CASQITLNSNQPQHF
. | TRBJ2-7 | . | TRBV10-2 | TGCGCCAGCAGTGTACAGAACTACGAGCAGTACTTC | CASSVQNYEQYF
TRBD2 | TRBJ2-3 | . | TRBV19 | TGTGCCAGTAGTGTCTCGGGACTAGGCATGAGGGATACGCAGTATTTT | CASSVSGLGMRDTQYF
. | TRBJ2-4 | . | TRBV7-9 | TGTGCCAGCAGCTTAGTAGTATACAGCGGCATTCAGTACTTC | CASSLVVYSGIQYF
TRBD1 | TRBJ2-1 | . | TRBV5-5 | TGTGCCAGCAGCCAACTCGGGACAGGTATCTATGAGCAGTTCTTC | CASSQLGTGIYEQFF